Reported below is one T cell receptor (beta chain). This record belongs to a study of cytomegalovirus exposure and HLA in healthy donors. Germline V gene data show CDR1 as SGDLS and CDR2 as YYNGEE. This CDR3 has 12 residues. V was pared by 7 bases and J by 8 bases, with 15 bases between. With 60 Vbeta and 13 Jbeta primers, the PCR was carried out. Profiling relied on immunoSEQ multiplex PCR, and the TCRdb table lists in-frame clones only, not all of them. The repertoire table contains some 110,000 clones. This clonotype was sampled from a man between 18 and 29 years old in good health and CMV-seronegative. The chain couples TRBV9 to TRBJ1-2; possible D gene TRBD1, 6 bases. The sequenced sample was PBMCs. The CDR3 protein is CASYRVVHGYTF. As DNA, the CDR3 is TGTGCCAGCTACAGGGTAGTACACGGCTACACCTTC.